This T cell receptor (beta chain) was recovered during a study of cytomegalovirus exposure and HLA in healthy donors. Comments on this clone: Its antigen remains unknown.

Study-wide results and caveats: According to reports, the classifier identified cytomegalovirus status with high specificity and sensitivity. Most TCR sequences showed up rarely, but some public TCRs showed up in many donors. In vitro data verified a few CMV-associated chains as specific for CMV antigens. Researchers counted roughly 150 TCR beta chains as cytomegalovirus-associated.

Germline CDR1 is SGHRS and CDR2 is YFSETQ. V dropped 7 bases and J dropped 6 bases, with 13 bases sitting between them. There are 12 residues in the CDR3. Sequencing used immunoSEQ multiplex PCR; TCRdb keeps in-frame clones, though not all of them. In the table there are 260,000 or so clones, about 86% of which are singletons. The sequence derives from a man in his late teens or twenties in good health and CMV-seronegative. The specimen sequenced was PBMCs. The chain recombines TRBV5-1 with TRBJ1-2, with D tentatively TRBD1 (6 bases). In nucleotides, the CDR3 is TGCGCCAGCCGACAGGACGTAGATGGCTACACCTTC. Translating gives CASRQDVDGYTF.